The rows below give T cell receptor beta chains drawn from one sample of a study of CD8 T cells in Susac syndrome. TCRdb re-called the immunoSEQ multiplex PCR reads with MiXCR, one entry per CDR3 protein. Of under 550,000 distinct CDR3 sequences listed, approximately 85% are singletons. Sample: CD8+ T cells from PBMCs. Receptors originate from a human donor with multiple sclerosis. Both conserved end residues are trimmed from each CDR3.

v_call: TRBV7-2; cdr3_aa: ASSHPDRLGYT
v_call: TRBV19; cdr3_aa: ASSPDKLTSFYSNQPQH
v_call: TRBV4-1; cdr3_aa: ASSSSRGDGYT
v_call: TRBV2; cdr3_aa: ASSEAGLAESNEQF
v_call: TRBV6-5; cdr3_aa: ASSYNPETYEQY
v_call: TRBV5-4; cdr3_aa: ASSLGGLREGSSSYEQY
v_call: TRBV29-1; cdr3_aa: SVPRTEETQY
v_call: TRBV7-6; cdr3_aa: ASSLVSRATGELF
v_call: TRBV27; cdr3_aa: ASSLPGTGANEQF
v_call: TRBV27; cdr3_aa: ASSYYNEQF
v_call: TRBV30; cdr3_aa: AWSLGIRGEQY
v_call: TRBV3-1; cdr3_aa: ASSQPGTDTYEQY
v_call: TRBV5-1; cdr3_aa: ASSHSEVVTEAF
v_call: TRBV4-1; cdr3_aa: ASSPWTRSPLRTQY
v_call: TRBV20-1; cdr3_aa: SARSYPGPGTEAF
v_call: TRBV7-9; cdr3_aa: ASSSPLTGSYEQY
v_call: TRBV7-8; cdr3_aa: ASSLPFGEIGETQY
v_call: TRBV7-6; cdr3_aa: ASSLYGGEDSAVEQY
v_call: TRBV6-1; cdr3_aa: ASSRTSGYVEQY
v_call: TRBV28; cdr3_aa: ASSFRLSGDYGYT
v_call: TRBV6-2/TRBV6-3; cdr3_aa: ASSYAGLYGYT
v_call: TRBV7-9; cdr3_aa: ASSLQGQTYEQY
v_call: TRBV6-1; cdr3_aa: ASSEVGELT
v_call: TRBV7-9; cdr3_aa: ASANAAYASTDTQY
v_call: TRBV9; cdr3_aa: ASSVVNFTNTEAF
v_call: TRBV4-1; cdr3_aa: ASTQRAESSYEQY
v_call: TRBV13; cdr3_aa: ASSSPDRGRYEQY
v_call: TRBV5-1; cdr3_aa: ASSEGEGEQF
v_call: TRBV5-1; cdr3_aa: ASSFVDRGYYEQY
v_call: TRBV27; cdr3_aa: ASSPEAHQKMNTEAF
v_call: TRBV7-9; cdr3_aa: ASSLIVAAKGNTIY